This T cell receptor (beta chain) was captured by sequencing in a study of OX40 agonist ivuxolimab in advanced cancers. Turning to the study itself: Patients were 82.7% male with ages about 20 to 79, mean around 61.

This clone was counted only a few times. The assay was immunoSEQ multiplex PCR, and TCRdb's table has in-frame clones only and misses some. The table records roughly 34,000 clones, 80% to 85% of them present only once. Per the germline V gene, CDR1 is ENHRY and CDR2 is SYGVKD. Trimming took 3 bases from V and 6 from J, leaving 12 bases between them. The length of the CDR3 is 13 residues. J is TRBJ2-7 and V is TRBV10-3; D is unclear. The source of this sequence is an adult with an advanced solid tumor such as melanoma, head and neck, liver or kidney cancer. The source was CD4+ or CD8+ T cells sorted from blood, collected in a trial of the OX40 agonist ivuxolimab. The CDR3 protein is CAISDVREVEQYF. The CDR3 nucleotides are TGTGCCATCAGTGACGTTAGGGAAGTCGAGCAGTACTTC.